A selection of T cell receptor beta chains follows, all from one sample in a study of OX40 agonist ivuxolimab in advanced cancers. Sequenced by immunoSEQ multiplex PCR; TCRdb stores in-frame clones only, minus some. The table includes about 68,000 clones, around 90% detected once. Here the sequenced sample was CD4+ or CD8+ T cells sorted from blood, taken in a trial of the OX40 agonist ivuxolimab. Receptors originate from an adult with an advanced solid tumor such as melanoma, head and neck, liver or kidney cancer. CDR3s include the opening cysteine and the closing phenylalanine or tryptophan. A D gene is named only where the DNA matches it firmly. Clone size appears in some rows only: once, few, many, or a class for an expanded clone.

CASSQQTGRETQYF | TGCGCCAGCAGCCAGCAGACAGGGCGAGAGACCCAGTACTTC | TRBV4-1 | - | TRBJ2-5 | TRBD1
CASSLAPRGRFEKLFF | TGTGCCAGCAGCTTGGCACCCAGGGGGCGATTTGAAAAACTGTTTTTT | TRBV5-5 | once | TRBJ1-4 | TRBD1
CASGAGVLGELFF | TGTGCCAGCGGGGCGGGAGTCTTAGGGGAGCTGTTTTTT | TRBV6-1 | - | TRBJ2-2 | TRBD2
CASSSPGEPFF | TGTGCCAGCAGCTCGCCGGGGGAGCCGTTCTTC | TRBV11-2 | - | TRBJ2-1 | -
CASSSQRGYEQYF | TGTGCCAGTAGCTCCCAGCGGGGCTACGAGCAGTACTTC | TRBV19 | - | TRBJ2-7 | TRBD2
CASLGRGRNYGYTF | TGTGCCAGTTTGGGCAGGGGGCGAAACTATGGCTACACCTTC | TRBV19 | - | TRBJ1-2 | TRBD1
CASRRSGAVGANVLTF | TGTGCCAGCAGACGAAGCGGGGCCGTAGGGGCCAACGTCCTGACTTTC | TRBV5-6 | - | TRBJ2-6 | TRBD2
CASTGTGGGNTEAFF | TGTGCCAGTACCGGGACAGGGGGCGGGAACACTGAAGCTTTCTTT | TRBV19 | - | TRBJ1-1 | TRBD1
CASSYQSTSGALGQYF | TGTGCCAGCAGTTACCAATCGACTAGCGGAGCCCTGGGGCAGTACTTC | TRBV6-5 | - | TRBJ2-7 | TRBD2
CASSDSKRTGNTEAFF | TGTGCCAGCAGTGACTCGAAACGGACTGGGAACACTGAAGCTTTCTTT | TRBV6-4 | - | TRBJ1-1 | -
CAISENRGRYGYTF | TGTGCCATCAGTGAGAACAGGGGCCGCTATGGCTACACCTTC | TRBV10-3 | - | TRBJ1-2 | TRBD1
CASSLSGHSGNTIYF | TGTGCCAGCAGCTTATCAGGGCACTCTGGAAACACCATATATTTT | TRBV27 | once | TRBJ1-3 | -
CASSDGQNNEQFF | TGTGCCAGCAGTGACGGGCAAAACAATGAGCAGTTCTTC | TRBV6-1 | few | TRBJ2-1 | -
CASSVGASGRGTDTQYF | TGTGCCAGCAGCGTAGGGGCAAGCGGGAGAGGCACAGATACGCAGTATTTT | TRBV9 | once | TRBJ2-3 | TRBD2
CSVEGNEPGQGYTEAFF | TGCAGCGTTGAGGGAAATGAACCGGGACAGGGATACACTGAAGCTTTCTTT | TRBV29-1 | - | TRBJ1-1 | TRBD1
CASSPQGSTEAFF | TGTGCCAGCTCACCGCAGGGGAGCACTGAAGCTTTCTTT | TRBV18 | few | TRBJ1-1 | -
CAWSVNREQYF | TGTGCCTGGAGTGTAAACAGGGAACAGTACTTC | TRBV30 | - | TRBJ2-7 | -
CASSSGQLYGYTF | TGTGCCAGCAGCTCGGGACAGCTCTATGGCTACACCTTC | TRBV5-4 | - | TRBJ1-2 | TRBD1
CASSLGPGNQPQHF | TGTGCCAGCAGTTTGGGACCTGGCAATCAGCCCCAGCATTTT | TRBV6-6 | - | TRBJ1-5 | -